A selection of T cell receptor beta chains follows, all from one sample in a study of T cell responses to AZD1222 COVID-19 vaccine. The repertoire was sequenced with immunoSEQ multiplex PCR; TCRdb's copy has only in-frame clones and lacks some. Of 75,000 to 100,000 clones in the sample, about 89% were seen once. This sample comprised peripheral blood, obtained on day 0 of AZD1222 vaccination. These receptors originate from an adult in good health. CDR3s include the opening cysteine and the closing phenylalanine or tryptophan. D genes are given only for firm matches. Expanded clones get a size class; other rows say once, few or many, or leave the size out.

TGTGCCAGCAGTGAGGGGGGGCTTAGCTATGGCTACACCTTC CASSEGGLSYGYTF - - TRBJ1-2 TRBV2
TGTGCCCTGGACGGGACCTACGAGCAGTACTTC CALDGTYEQYF - - TRBJ2-7 TRBV2
TGTGCCAGCAGCAGTACGGGTGTCGCCTACGAGCAGTACTTC CASSSTGVAYEQYF - - TRBJ2-7 TRBV27
TGTGCCAGCAGTTCCTGGATCGGGGCGGGGGTCAATGAGCAGTTCTTC CASSSWIGAGVNEQFF - TRBD2 TRBJ2-1 TRBV6-6
TGTGCCAGCAGTGAAGGCCGACAGGATAGGGGACAGGGGTCTGGAAACACCATATATTTT CASSEGRQDRGQGSGNTIYF - TRBD1 TRBJ1-3 TRBV6-1
TGCAGTGCTGGGGGGGCCTATGGCTACACCTTC CSAGGAYGYTF - - TRBJ1-2 TRBV20-1
TGCGCCAGCAGCACCGGACTAGCGGGGGGGAAAGTGGGCGAGCAGTACTTC CASSTGLAGGKVGEQYF - TRBD2 TRBJ2-7 TRBV5-1
TGTGCCAGCAGCCAATGGCAGCGAGGCACTGAAGCTTTCTTT CASSQWQRGTEAFF - - TRBJ1-1 TRBV7-9
TGTGCCAGCAGTATGTTCTCTGAGCAGTTCTTC CASSMFSEQFF - - TRBJ2-1 TRBV6-5
TGTGCCAGCAGCTTCGCAGGACGTACGGGAGAGCAGTACTTC CASSFAGRTGEQYF - - TRBJ2-7 TRBV7-3
TGTGCCAGCAGCTTAGCCGGGAGTTCCGGGGAGCTGTTTTTT CASSLAGSSGELFF once - TRBJ2-2 TRBV7-2
TGTGCCAGCAGCCAGGGCGGGAGGGGAGAAACTGAAGCTTTCTTT CASSQGGRGETEAFF - - TRBJ1-1 TRBV4-2
TGCAGCGTTGAGGGCCTCCTAGCGGGAAAGTCTGGCACAGATACGCAGTATTTT CSVEGLLAGKSGTDTQYF - TRBD2 TRBJ2-3 TRBV29-1
TGTGCCAGCAGCCGCGTACGCGATGAGCAGTTCTTC CASSRVRDEQFF few - TRBJ2-1 TRBV3-1/TRBV3-2
TGTGCCAGCAGTTACGGGGGGACAGCGGACTTGACACCCCTCCACTTT CASSYGGTADLTPLHF - TRBD1 TRBJ1-6 TRBV6-5
TGCGCCAGCAGCCGGGGCACAGGGGTTCAAGAGACCCAGTACTTC CASSRGTGVQETQYF - TRBD1 TRBJ2-5 TRBV4-1
TGTGCCAGCAGATTGGCAGGGAAGGACGAGCAGTACTTC CASRLAGKDEQYF - - TRBJ2-7 TRBV28
TGTGCCAGCAGCCCCGGGACTAGCGTGGAGACCCAGTACTTC CASSPGTSVETQYF - TRBD2 TRBJ2-5 TRBV7-2
TGTGCCAGCAGTGACCCCCCTCCTGCGCCCCAGCATTTT CASSDPPPAPQHF - - TRBJ1-5 TRBV6-2/TRBV6-3
TGTGCCAGCAGCGGAACACAGGGACAGTATGAAAAACTGTTTTTT CASSGTQGQYEKLFF - TRBD1 TRBJ1-4 TRBV9
TGTGCCAGCAGTTTAACGGTTTCTGGAAACACCATATATTTT CASSLTVSGNTIYF once - TRBJ1-3 TRBV14
TGTGCCAGCAGTACCGGGACAGCCTATGGCTACACCTTC CASSTGTAYGYTF few TRBD1 TRBJ1-2 TRBV6-6
TGTGCCAGCTCACCAGTAGGAGGGAACACTGAAGCTTTCTTT CASSPVGGNTEAFF few - TRBJ1-1 TRBV18
TGCGCCAGCAGCTTGGAACAGGCGGTACGTTCACCCCTCCACTTT CASSLEQAVRSPLHF once - TRBJ1-6 TRBV5-1
TGCGCCAGCAGATTTGAGGAGGTCTATGGCTACACCTTC CASRFEEVYGYTF once - TRBJ1-2 TRBV5-1
TGTGCCAGCAGTTACTCGTCGGCAAGGGCTAACTATGGCTACACCTTC CASSYSSARANYGYTF - - TRBJ1-2 TRBV6-5
TGTGCCAGCAGCCATCCCGGGACAGTTTATGGCTACACCTTC CASSHPGTVYGYTF - TRBD1 TRBJ1-2 TRBV3-1/TRBV3-2
TGCAGCGTAGAGGACAGGGGTGCCTACGAGCAGTACTTC CSVEDRGAYEQYF - TRBD1 TRBJ2-7 TRBV29-1
TGTGCCAGCAGCTTGGACAGGGGGGCCTACAATGAGCAGTTCTTC CASSLDRGAYNEQFF - TRBD1 TRBJ2-1 TRBV5-4
TGTGCCAGCAGCTTGGGACAGGGGGTCTCTGGGGCCAACGTCCTGACTTTC CASSLGQGVSGANVLTF - TRBD1 TRBJ2-6 TRBV5-4
TGTGCCAGCAGCTTTTTATACTCTTTGGGGAGCGAGCAGTACTTC CASSFLYSLGSEQYF - - TRBJ2-7 TRBV5-8
TGTGCCAGCAGCCGAGGGGTCTTGAATGAGCAGTTCTTC CASSRGVLNEQFF once - TRBJ2-1 TRBV5-6
TGTGCCAGCAGCCCCCGCAGGGCGGGGGGGCTGATCCTCCCCAATGAGCAGTTCTTC CASSPRRAGGLILPNEQFF - TRBD2 TRBJ2-1 TRBV9
TGTGCCTGGAGTCGGACAGGGGCCGGGGAGCTGTTTTTT CAWSRTGAGELFF - TRBD1 TRBJ2-2 TRBV30
TGCGCCAGCAGGGACCTTCGAGGGGCAGGGAACACTGAAGCTTTCTTT CASRDLRGAGNTEAFF - - TRBJ1-1 TRBV4-1
TGTGCCAGCAGTTACTCGAAGACGCTCGTGGAGACCCAGTACTTC CASSYSKTLVETQYF - - TRBJ2-5 TRBV6-5
TGTGCCAGCAGCCAGGGACAGGGAGGCACCGGGGAGCTGTTTTTT CASSQGQGGTGELFF - TRBD1 TRBJ2-2 TRBV13
TGCGCCAGCAGCTTCCTAGACCCGAACTATGGCTACACCTTC CASSFLDPNYGYTF - - TRBJ1-2 TRBV5-1
TGTGCTAGTGGGTGGGGGTCCACTGAAGCTTTCTTT CASGWGSTEAFF - - TRBJ1-1 TRBV12-5
TGTGCCAGCAGTCCGGATCACACAGATACGCAGTATTTT CASSPDHTDTQYF once - TRBJ2-3 TRBV5-4
TGTGCCAGCAGCTTAGTCAGGACGACTAGCAATCAGCCCCAGCATTTT CASSLVRTTSNQPQHF few - TRBJ1-5 TRBV7-8
TGTGCCAGCTCACCTCGAGGGTTGAACTATGGCTACACCTTC CASSPRGLNYGYTF - - TRBJ1-2 TRBV18
TGTGCCAGCACCGTACAGGGGAACACTGAAGCTTTCTTT CASTVQGNTEAFF - - TRBJ1-1 TRBV2
TGTGCCAGTACCCCAAGGCGTGATTCGGGCACTGAAGCTTTCTTT CASTPRRDSGTEAFF - - TRBJ1-1 TRBV19
TGTGCCAGCAGCTCCAGGGCTGTGGGTTCTGGAAACACCATATATTTT CASSSRAVGSGNTIYF - - TRBJ1-3 TRBV7-6
TGTGCCAGCAGCTTGGACAGAGGCGGCAACGAGCAGTACTTC CASSLDRGGNEQYF - - TRBJ2-7 TRBV7-2
TGTGCCAGCAGCCCCCCAGGGGGGAACACCGGGGAGCTGTTTTTT CASSPPGGNTGELFF - TRBD1 TRBJ2-2 TRBV7-3
TGTGCCAGCAGCAATAGGGTATATGGCTACACCTTC CASSNRVYGYTF - - TRBJ1-2 TRBV6-2/TRBV6-3
TGTGCCACCAGCAGGGCTTGGAAGGACACCATATATTTT CATSRAWKDTIYF - - TRBJ1-3 TRBV15
TGTGCCAGCAGCCAACGAGAGACTGAAGCTTTCTTT CASSQRETEAFF few - TRBJ1-1 TRBV3-1/TRBV3-2
TGTGCCAGCAGCAGGGGGACAGGAGGAGTCTATGGCTACACCTTC CASSRGTGGVYGYTF - TRBD1 TRBJ1-2 TRBV7-2
TGTGCCAGAAGCTCCGTTTGGAGCACGACTAACTATGGCTACACCTTC CARSSVWSTTNYGYTF once - TRBJ1-2 TRBV5-3
TGTGCCAGTAGTGCTAGCGGGGGGGGAGATACGCAGTATTTT CASSASGGGDTQYF - TRBD2 TRBJ2-3 TRBV19
TGTGCCAGCAGTTACTCAAGGGGCTACGAGCAGTACTTC CASSYSRGYEQYF - - TRBJ2-7 TRBV6-5
TGTGCCAGCAGCCCCGGGACGGTAATTTACGAGCAGTACTTC CASSPGTVIYEQYF - - TRBJ2-7 TRBV7-2
TGTGCCAGCAGTTACTCCCCACGTAGGAATGAAGCTTTCTTT CASSYSPRRNEAFF few - TRBJ1-1 TRBV6-5
TGCAGTGCTAGTAAACAGAATCAGCCCCAGCATTTT CSASKQNQPQHF - - TRBJ1-5 TRBV20-1